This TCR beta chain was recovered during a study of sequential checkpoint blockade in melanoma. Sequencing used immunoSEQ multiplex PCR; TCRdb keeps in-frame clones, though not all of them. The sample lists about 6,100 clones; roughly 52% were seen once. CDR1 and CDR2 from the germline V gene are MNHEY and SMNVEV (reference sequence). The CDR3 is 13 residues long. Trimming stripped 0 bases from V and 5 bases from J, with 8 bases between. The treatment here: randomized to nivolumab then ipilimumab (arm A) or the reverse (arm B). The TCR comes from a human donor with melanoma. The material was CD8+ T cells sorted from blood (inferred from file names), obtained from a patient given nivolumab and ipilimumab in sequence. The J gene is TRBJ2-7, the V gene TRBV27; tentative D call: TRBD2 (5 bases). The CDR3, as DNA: TGTGCCAGCAGTTTATCTAGGAGGAACGAGCAGTACTTC. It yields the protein CASSLSRRNEQYF.